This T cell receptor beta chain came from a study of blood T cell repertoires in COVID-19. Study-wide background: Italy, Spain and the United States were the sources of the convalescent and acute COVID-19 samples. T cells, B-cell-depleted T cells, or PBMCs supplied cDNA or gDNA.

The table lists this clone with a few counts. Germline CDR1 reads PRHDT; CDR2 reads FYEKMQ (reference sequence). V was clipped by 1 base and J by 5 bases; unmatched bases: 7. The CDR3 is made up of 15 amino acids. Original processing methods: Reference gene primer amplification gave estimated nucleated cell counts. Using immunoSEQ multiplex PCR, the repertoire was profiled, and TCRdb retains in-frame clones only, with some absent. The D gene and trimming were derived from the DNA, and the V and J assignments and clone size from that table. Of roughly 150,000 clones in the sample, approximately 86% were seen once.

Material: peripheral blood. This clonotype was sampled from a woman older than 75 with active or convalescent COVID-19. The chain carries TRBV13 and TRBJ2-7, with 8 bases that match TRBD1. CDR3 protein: CASSLDGQGTHEQYF. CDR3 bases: TGTGCCAGCAGCTTAGATGGACAGGGTACCCACGAGCAGTACTTC.